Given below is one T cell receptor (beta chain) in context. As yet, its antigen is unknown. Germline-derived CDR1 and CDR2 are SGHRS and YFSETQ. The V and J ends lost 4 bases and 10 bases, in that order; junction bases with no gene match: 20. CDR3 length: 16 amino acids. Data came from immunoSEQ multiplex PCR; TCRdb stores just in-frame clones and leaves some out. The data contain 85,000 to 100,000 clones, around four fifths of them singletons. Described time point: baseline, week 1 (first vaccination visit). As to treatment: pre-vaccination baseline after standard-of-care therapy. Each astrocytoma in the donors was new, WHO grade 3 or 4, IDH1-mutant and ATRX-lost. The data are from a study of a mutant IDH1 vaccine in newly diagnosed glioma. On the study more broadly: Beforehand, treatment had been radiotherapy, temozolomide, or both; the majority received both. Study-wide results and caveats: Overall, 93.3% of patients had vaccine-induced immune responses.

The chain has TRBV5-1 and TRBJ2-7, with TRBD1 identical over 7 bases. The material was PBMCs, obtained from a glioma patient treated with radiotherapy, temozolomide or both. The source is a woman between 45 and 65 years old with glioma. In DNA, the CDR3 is TGCGCCAGCAGCCTGGAAGTGCGACAGGGAGCGGTGAGTCAGTACTTC. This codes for CASSLEVRQGAVSQYF.